Listed below are T cell receptor beta chains from one sample, sequenced in a study of cytomegalovirus exposure and HLA in healthy donors. Data came from immunoSEQ multiplex PCR; TCRdb stores just in-frame clones and leaves some out. Here the sample spans more than 200,000 clones, roughly nine tenths being singletons. The material sequenced was PBMCs. Every receptor here comes from a man younger than 30 in good health and CMV-seropositive. Both conserved end residues are part of each CDR3. The order of the fields is clone size, D gene, J gene, V gene, CDR3 DNA, CDR3 protein. The D gene is left open where the match is weak. Part of the rows lack a size; the others show once, few, many or a class for expanded clones.

>-|-|TRBJ2-3|TRBV28
TGTGCCAGCAGTTTGTCGGGGGGCGGAACAGATACGCAGTATTTT
CASSLSGGGTDTQYF
>once|-|TRBJ1-1|TRBV6-6
TGTGCCAGCAGTTACTATGGCGGATACACTGAAGCTTTCTTT
CASSYYGGYTEAFF
>-|TRBD1|TRBJ2-2|TRBV7-9
TGTGCCAGCAGCACCGGGGCAGGGGGCCGGACCGGGGAGCTGTTTTTT
CASSTGAGGRTGELFF
>-|-|TRBJ2-7|TRBV15
TGTGCCACCAGCAGAGGGGGGACCTACGAGCAGTACTTC
CATSRGGTYEQYF
>-|-|TRBJ2-7|TRBV15
TGTGCCACCAGCAGTGCACTAGACATCTCCTACGAGCAGTACTTC
CATSSALDISYEQYF
>-|-|TRBJ2-5|TRBV29-1
TGCAGCGTTTCAAGGGTAGGCTCCCAAGAGACCCAGTACTTC
CSVSRVGSQETQYF
>-|-|TRBJ1-4|TRBV5-1
TGCGCCAGCAGCTTGGTCGGGAGGTCGGAGGAAAAACTGTTTTTT
CASSLVGRSEEKLFF
>few|-|TRBJ1-2|TRBV12-2
TGTGCAAGTCGCTTAGCTCGATTGTGCTATGGCTACACCTTC
CASRLARLCYGYTF
>-|-|TRBJ1-2|TRBV4-1
TGCGCCAGCAGCCAAGATATTCCCAGAGATGGCTACACCTTC
CASSQDIPRDGYTF
>-|-|TRBJ1-4|TRBV6-1
TGTGCCAGCACCGGGTCCTTCCGAGAAAAACTGTTTTTT
CASTGSFREKLFF
>-|TRBD2|TRBJ2-1|TRBV2
TGTGCCAGCAGTGATTTAGGACTAGCGGGAGGGCCGGATGAGCAGTTCTTC
CASSDLGLAGGPDEQFF
>-|-|TRBJ2-7|TRBV16
TGTGCCAGCAGCCTTCGATGGGGGGCCCACGAGCAGTACTTC
CASSLRWGAHEQYF
>-|TRBD2|TRBJ2-1|TRBV6-5
TGTGCCAGCAGTGTGTCCCTAGCGGGAACTTATGAGCAGTTCTTC
CASSVSLAGTYEQFF
>few|TRBD1|TRBJ2-3|TRBV4-2
TGTGCCAGCAGCCAAGAGGACAGGCCCGTGTTAGTTGATACGCAGTATTTT
CASSQEDRPVLVDTQYF
>once|TRBD2|TRBJ2-2|TRBV5-1
TGCGCCAGCGCGGTAGCGGGGAACACCGGGGAGCTGTTTTTT
CASAVAGNTGELFF
>-|-|TRBJ2-2|TRBV6-5
TGTGCCAGCAGTTACGCGGCAGGTACCGGGGAGCTGTTTTTT
CASSYAAGTGELFF
>-|TRBD1|TRBJ2-1|TRBV27
TGTGCCAGCAGTCCGGGACAGGACTGGGACAATGAGCAGTTCTTC
CASSPGQDWDNEQFF
>-|TRBD1|TRBJ2-3|TRBV5-1
TGCGCCAGCAGCCCTGGGACAGGGGGCCAAGATACGCAGTATTTT
CASSPGTGGQDTQYF
>few|TRBD1|TRBJ2-1|TRBV7-6
TGTGCCAGCAGCTGGACAGGGGGGAATGAGCAGTTCTTC
CASSWTGGNEQFF
>-|-|TRBJ1-2|TRBV4-3
TGCGCCAGCAGCCAAGATCCAGGAGGAAACTATGGCTACACCTTC
CASSQDPGGNYGYTF
>-|TRBD2|TRBJ2-1|TRBV4-2
TGTGCCAGCAGCCACACGGGAGGCGTGTCGGACAATGAGCAGTTCTTC
CASSHTGGVSDNEQFF
>-|-|TRBJ2-7|TRBV27
TGTGTCCTAAAAGGGACAACCTCCTACGAGCAGTACTTC
CVLKGTTSYEQYF
>-|TRBD1|TRBJ1-2|TRBV7-8
TGTGCCAGCAGCACAGGGGGGGCGCGGGGCTACACCTTC
CASSTGGARGYTF
>-|-|TRBJ2-7|TRBV27
TGTGCCAGCAGTTTAGGAGTTGGCGAGCAGTACTTC
CASSLGVGEQYF
>once|TRBD2|TRBJ2-7|TRBV2
TGTGCCAGCAGCCGGGGGGACTACGAGCAGTACTTC
CASSRGDYEQYF
>-|-|TRBJ2-2|TRBV2
TGTGCCAGCAGTGAAGGGGCAGAGAACACCGGGGAGCTGTTTTTT
CASSEGAENTGELFF
>-|TRBD2|TRBJ2-5|TRBV5-4
TGTGCCAGCAGTCTTCTGGCGGGAGCACCCCAAGAGACCCAGTACTTC
CASSLLAGAPQETQYF
>-|TRBD2|TRBJ2-1|TRBV10-1
TGCGCCAGCACCACCGGGACTAGCGGGAGGAATGAGCAGTTCTTC
CASTTGTSGRNEQFF
>-|TRBD2|TRBJ2-2|TRBV5-4
TGTGCCAGCAGCAGGGGACTAGCGGGAGTATCAGAGCTGTTTTTT
CASSRGLAGVSELFF
>-|-|TRBJ1-4|TRBV15
TGTGCCACCAGCATACTGACGGACAGCGGGGATGAAAAACTGTTTTTT
CATSILTDSGDEKLFF
>few|-|TRBJ1-5|TRBV6-6
TGTGCCAGCAGCGACCCTAATCAGCCCCAGCATTTT
CASSDPNQPQHF
>-|TRBD2|TRBJ2-5|TRBV5-1
TGCGCCAGCAGCTTGGCCTCCCCGGGGGGAGCGGAGACCCAGTACTTC
CASSLASPGGAETQYF
>-|TRBD2|TRBJ2-7|TRBV10-3
TGTGCCATCAGTGGCGGACTAGCGGGAGGTCCCTCCTACGAGCAGTACTTC
CAISGGLAGGPSYEQYF
>few|TRBD1|TRBJ2-2|TRBV6-1
TGTGCCAGCAGCCGGACAGGGGAGGGCGGGGAGCTGTTTTTT
CASSRTGEGGELFF
>-|TRBD2|TRBJ2-7|TRBV2
TGTGCCACGGGGCGGGAGGGCGTCGACCTTTCCGAGCAGTACTTC
CATGREGVDLSEQYF
>-|TRBD1|TRBJ2-7|TRBV28
TGTGCCAGCAGCGAGACAGGGGTGGCCTACGAGCAGTACTTC
CASSETGVAYEQYF
>-|-|TRBJ1-1|TRBV27
TGTGCCAGCAGTACAAGGAGACAGGTCTTGGTGTCGGACACTGAAGCTTTCTTT
CASSTRRQVLVSDTEAFF
>-|TRBD1|TRBJ2-1|TRBV30
TGTGCCTGGAGAGCAGGGGGCCACAATGAGCAGTTCTTC
CAWRAGGHNEQFF
>-|-|TRBJ1-2|TRBV5-6
TGTGCCAGCAACTCCTTGGGTCAGCGTAACTATGGCTACACCTTC
CASNSLGQRNYGYTF
>-|-|TRBJ2-7|TRBV4-3
TGCGCCAGCAGCCAAGACGGTTCCTACGAGCAGTACTTC
CASSQDGSYEQYF
>-|TRBD2|TRBJ2-1|TRBV4-2
TGTGCCAGCAGCCTAGGACTAGCGGGAGACTCCTACAATGAGCAGTTCTTC
CASSLGLAGDSYNEQFF
>-|-|TRBJ2-1|TRBV4-2
TGTGCCAGCAGCCAACGGACAAGCTACAATGAGCAGTTCTTC
CASSQRTSYNEQFF
>-|TRBD1|TRBJ2-1|TRBV18
TGTGCCAGCTTAAACGGGACAGGGACATACAATGAGCAGTTCTTC
CASLNGTGTYNEQFF
>-|-|TRBJ1-2|TRBV5-1
TGCGCCAGCAGCCTATCCCCCCTCTATGGCTACACCTTC
CASSLSPLYGYTF
>-|TRBD2|TRBJ2-7|TRBV7-8
TGTGCCAGCACCTTCATAGCGGGAGGCAACGAGCAGTACTTC
CASTFIAGGNEQYF
>-|TRBD1|TRBJ1-3|TRBV30
TGTGCCTCTCGCCCAATACAGGGGCCTGGAAACACCATATATTTT
CASRPIQGPGNTIYF
>once|-|TRBJ2-7|TRBV7-2
TGTGCCAGCAGCTTACAGACAGCTTACGAGCAGTACTTC
CASSLQTAYEQYF
>-|-|TRBJ2-1|TRBV4-1
TGCGCCAGCAGCCCGCGACCATTAGGTGTCGGAAGAGTTGAGCAGTTCTTC
CASSPRPLGVGRVEQFF
>-|-|TRBJ2-7|TRBV2
TGTGCCAGCACGCTAGAAATCACCTACGAGCAGTACTTC
CASTLEITYEQYF
>-|-|TRBJ2-3|TRBV15
TGTGCCACCAGCAGAGAACGATACACAGATACGCAGTATTTT
CATSRERYTDTQYF
>few|-|TRBJ2-2|TRBV28
TGTGCCAGCACGAGCAGGGAAGAAAGTGACACCGGGGAGCTGTTTTTT
CASTSREESDTGELFF